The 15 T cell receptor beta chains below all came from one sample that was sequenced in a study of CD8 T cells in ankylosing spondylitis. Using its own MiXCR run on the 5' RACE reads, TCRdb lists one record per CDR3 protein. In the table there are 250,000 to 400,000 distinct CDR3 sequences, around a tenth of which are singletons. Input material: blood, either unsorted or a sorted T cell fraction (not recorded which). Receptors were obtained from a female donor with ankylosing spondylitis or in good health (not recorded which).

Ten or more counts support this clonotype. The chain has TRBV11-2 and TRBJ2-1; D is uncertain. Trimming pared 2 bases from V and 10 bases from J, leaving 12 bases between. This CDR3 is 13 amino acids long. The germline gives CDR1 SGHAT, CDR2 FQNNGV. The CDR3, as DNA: TGTGCCAGCAGCTTAATGAAGGTTTGGGAGCAGTTCTTC. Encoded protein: CASSLMKVWEQFF.

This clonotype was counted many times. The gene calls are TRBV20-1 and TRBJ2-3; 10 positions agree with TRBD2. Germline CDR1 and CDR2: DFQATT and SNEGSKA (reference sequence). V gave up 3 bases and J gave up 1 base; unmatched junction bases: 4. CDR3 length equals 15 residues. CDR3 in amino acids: CSASQREGGTDTQYF. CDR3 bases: TGCAGTGCTAGTCAGCGGGAGGGCGGCACAGATACGCAGTATTTT.

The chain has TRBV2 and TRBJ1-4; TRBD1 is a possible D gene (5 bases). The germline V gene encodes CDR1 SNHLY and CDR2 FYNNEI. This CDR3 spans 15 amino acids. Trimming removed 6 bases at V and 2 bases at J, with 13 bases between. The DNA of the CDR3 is TGTGCCAGCAGGCCCCCAGGGTTGACTAATGAAAAACTGTTTTTT. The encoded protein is CASRPPGLTNEKLFF.

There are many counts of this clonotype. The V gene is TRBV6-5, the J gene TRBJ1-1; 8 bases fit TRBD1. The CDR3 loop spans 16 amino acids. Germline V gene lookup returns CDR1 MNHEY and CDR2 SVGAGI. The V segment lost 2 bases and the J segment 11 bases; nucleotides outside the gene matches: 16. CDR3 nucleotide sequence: TGTGCCAGCAGTTACCCGACAGGGGCGGCCGGGGCAGAGGCTTTCTTT. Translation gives CASSYPTGAAGAEAFF.

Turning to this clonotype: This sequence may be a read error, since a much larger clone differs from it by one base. CDR3 sequence: CSASDPIGTAGREQFF. CDR3 in DNA: TGCAGTGCTAGCGATCCTATAGGGACCGCGGGACGTGAGCAGTTCTTC. The rearrangement links TRBV20-1 to TRBJ2-1; the D gene is possibly TRBD2 (6 bases). The CDR3 length is 16 residues. CDR1 and CDR2 (germline): DFQATT, SNEGSKA (reference sequence). V lost 3 bases, J lost 9 bases, and 24 bases lay in between.

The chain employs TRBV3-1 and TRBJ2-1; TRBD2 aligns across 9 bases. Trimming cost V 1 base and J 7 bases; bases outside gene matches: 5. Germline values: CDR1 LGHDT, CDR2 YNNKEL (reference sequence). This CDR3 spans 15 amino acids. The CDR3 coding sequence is TGTGCCAGCAGCCAAGGGCGGGAGGGCCAAAATGAGCAGTTCTTC. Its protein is CASSQGREGQNEQFF.

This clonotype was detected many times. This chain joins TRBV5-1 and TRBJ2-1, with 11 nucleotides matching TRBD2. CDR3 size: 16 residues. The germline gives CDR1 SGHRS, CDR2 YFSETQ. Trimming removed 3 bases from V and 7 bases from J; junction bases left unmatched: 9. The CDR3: CASSYLTSGVGNEQFF. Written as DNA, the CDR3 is TGCGCCAGCAGCTACCTGACTAGCGGGGTCGGGAATGAGCAGTTCTTC.

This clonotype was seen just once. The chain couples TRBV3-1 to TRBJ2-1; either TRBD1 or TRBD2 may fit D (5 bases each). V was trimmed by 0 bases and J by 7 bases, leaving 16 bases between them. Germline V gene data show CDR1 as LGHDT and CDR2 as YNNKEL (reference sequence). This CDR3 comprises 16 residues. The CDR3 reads CASSQDGGGSWNEQFF. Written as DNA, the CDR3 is TGTGCCAGCAGCCAAGATGGGGGTGGGAGCTGGAATGAGCAGTTCTTC.

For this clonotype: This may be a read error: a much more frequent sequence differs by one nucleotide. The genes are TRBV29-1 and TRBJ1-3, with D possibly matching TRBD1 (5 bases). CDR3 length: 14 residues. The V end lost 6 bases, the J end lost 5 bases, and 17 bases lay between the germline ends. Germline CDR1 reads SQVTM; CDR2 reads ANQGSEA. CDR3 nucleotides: TGCAGCGTCGTGGCAACAGGAGTTAGAAACACCATATATTTT. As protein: CSVVATGVRNTIYF.

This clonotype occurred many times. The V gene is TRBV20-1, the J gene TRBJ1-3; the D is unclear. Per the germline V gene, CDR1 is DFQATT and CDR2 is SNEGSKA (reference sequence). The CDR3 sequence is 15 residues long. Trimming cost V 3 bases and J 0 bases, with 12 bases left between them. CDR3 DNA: TGCAGTGCTAGTTTCCGGTCCTACTCTGGAAACACCATATATTTT. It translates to CSASFRSYSGNTIYF.

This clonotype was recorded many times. The CDR3 sequence: CASSKGSGRTNTEAFF. For the CDR3, the DNA is TGTGCCAGCTCCAAGGGATCGGGACGGACGAACACTGAAGCTTTCTTT. The chain uses TRBV5-4 and TRBJ1-1; maybe TRBD1 (5 bases). From germline, CDR1 is SGHNT and CDR2 YYREEE (reference sequence). The CDR3 consists of 16 residues. V was clipped by 7 bases and J by 1 base, with 20 bases between them. Drawing the rest from reference TRBV5-4 and TRBJ1-1, the complete variable domain is ETGVTQSPTHLIKTRGQQVTLRCSSQSGHNTVSWYQQALGQGPQFIFQYYREEENGRGNFPPRFSGLQFPNYSSELNVNALELDDSALYLCASSKGSGRTNTEAFFGQGTRLTVV.

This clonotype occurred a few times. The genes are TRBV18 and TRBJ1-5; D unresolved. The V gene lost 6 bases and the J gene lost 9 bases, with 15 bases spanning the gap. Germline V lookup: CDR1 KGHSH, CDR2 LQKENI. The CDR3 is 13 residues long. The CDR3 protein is CASSGGRDRPQHF. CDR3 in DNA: TGTGCCAGCTCGGGAGGCCGAGACCGGCCCCAGCATTTT.

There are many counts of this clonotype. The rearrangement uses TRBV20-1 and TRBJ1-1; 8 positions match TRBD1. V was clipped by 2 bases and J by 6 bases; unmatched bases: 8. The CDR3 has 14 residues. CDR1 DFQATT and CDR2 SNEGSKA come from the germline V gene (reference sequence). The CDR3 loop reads CSARPDRGGAEAFF. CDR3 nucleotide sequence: TGCAGTGCTAGACCCGACAGGGGCGGTGCTGAAGCTTTCTTT.

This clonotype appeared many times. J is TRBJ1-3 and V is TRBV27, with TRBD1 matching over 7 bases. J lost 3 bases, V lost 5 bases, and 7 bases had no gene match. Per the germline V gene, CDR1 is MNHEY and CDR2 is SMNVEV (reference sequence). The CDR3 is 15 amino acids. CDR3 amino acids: CASSPGGFRGNTIYF. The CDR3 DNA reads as TGTGCCAGCAGTCCAGGGGGGTTTCGTGGAAACACCATATATTTT.

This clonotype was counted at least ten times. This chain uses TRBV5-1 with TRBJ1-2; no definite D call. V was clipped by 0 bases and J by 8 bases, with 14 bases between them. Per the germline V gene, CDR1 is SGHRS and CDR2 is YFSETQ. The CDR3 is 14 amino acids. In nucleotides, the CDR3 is TGCGCCAGCAGCTTGGCCGGCGGGGTCGGAGGCTACACCTTC. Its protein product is CASSLAGGVGGYTF.